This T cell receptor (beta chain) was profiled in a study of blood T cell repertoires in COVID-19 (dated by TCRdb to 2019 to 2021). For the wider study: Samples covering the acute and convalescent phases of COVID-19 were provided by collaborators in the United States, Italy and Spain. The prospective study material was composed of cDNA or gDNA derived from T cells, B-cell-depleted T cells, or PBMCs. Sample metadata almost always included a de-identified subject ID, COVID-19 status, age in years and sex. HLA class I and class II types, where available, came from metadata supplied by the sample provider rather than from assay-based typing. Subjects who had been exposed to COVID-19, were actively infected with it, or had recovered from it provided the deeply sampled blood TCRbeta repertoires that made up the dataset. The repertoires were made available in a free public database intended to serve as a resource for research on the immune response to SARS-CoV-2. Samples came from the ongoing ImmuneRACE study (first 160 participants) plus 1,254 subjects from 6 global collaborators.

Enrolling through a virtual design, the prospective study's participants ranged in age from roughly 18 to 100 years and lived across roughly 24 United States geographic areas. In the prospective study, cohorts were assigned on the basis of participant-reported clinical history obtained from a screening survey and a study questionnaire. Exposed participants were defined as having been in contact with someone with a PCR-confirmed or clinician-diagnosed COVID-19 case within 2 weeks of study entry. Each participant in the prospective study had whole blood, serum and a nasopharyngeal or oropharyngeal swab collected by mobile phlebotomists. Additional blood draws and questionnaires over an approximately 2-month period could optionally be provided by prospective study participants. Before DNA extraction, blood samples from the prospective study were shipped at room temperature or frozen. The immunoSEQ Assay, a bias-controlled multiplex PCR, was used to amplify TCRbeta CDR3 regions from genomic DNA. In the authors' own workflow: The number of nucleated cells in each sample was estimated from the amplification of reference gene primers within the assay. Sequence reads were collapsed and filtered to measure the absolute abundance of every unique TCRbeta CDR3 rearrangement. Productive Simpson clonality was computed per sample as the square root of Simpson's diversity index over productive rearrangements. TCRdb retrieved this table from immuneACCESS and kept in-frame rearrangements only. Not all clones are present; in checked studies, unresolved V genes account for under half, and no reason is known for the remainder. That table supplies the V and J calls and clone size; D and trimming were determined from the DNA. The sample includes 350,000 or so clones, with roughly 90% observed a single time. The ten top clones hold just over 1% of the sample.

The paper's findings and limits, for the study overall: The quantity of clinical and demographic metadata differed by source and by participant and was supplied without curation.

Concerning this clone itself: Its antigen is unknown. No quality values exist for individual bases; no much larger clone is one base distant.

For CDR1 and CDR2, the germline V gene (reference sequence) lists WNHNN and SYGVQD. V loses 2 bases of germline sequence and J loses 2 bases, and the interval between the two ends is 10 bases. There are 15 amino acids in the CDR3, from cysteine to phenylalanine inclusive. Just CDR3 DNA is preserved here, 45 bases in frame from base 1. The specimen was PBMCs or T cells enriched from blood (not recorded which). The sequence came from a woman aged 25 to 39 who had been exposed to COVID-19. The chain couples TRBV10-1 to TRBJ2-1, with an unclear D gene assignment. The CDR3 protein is CASSELGLAYNEQFF. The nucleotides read TGCGCCAGCAGTGAGCTCGGTCTAGCCTACAATGAGCAGTTCTTC.